A single sample is the source of the 24 T cell receptor beta chains below, sequenced in a study of CD8 T cells in ankylosing spondylitis. The antigens these receptors bind are not known. TCRdb re-derived calls from the 5' RACE reads in MiXCR, one entry per CDR3 protein. Among approximately 300,000 distinct CDR3 sequences listed, 6.5% to 10% were seen once. Study-wide points: Characteristic, it appeared, of ankylosing spondylitis blood was a TCR beta motif of about eight highly homologous variants.

Sequences were obtained from blood, either unsorted or a sorted T cell fraction (not recorded which). The source of these receptors is a male donor with ankylosing spondylitis.

The V call is TRBV5-1, the J call TRBJ2-3, with 14 bases lining up with TRBD2. CDR1 is SGHRS, CDR2 YFSETQ, per germline. With V trimmed by 7 bases and J by 0 bases, 4 bases remained unmatched. The CDR3 covers 16 residues. The CDR3 is CASGTSGRPSTDTQYF. CDR3 nucleotides: TGCGCCAGCGGGACTAGCGGGAGACCAAGCACAGATACGCAGTATTTT. The full variable domain, completed using reference TRBV5-1 and TRBJ2-3, is KAGVTQTPRYLIKTRGQQVTLSCSPISGHRSVSWYQQTPGQGLQFLFEYFSETQRNKGNFPGRFSGRQFSNSRSEMNVSTLELGDSALYLCASGTSGRPSTDTQYFGPGTRLTVL.

Notes on this clonotype: A much more abundant neighbour one base away suggests this may be a read error. The V call is TRBV12-3 or TRBV12-4, the J call TRBJ2-5; D gene uncertain. The CDR3 consists of 11 residues. CDR3 residues: CASSSTNTLYF. The DNA for the CDR3 is TGTGCCAGCAGCTCGACAAATACCCTGTACTTC.

The rearrangement uses TRBV2 and TRBJ2-1; TRBD2 agrees at 9 bases. Looked up from germline, CDR1 is SNHLY and CDR2 is FYNNEI. After removal of 8 bases from V and 6 bases from J, the junction contained 5 bases not matched to a gene. The CDR3 runs to 13 residues. CDR3 in DNA: TGTGCCAGCTTAGCGGGAGATGGCAATGAGCAGTTCTTC. It specifies CASLAGDGNEQFF.

This clonotype has ten or more counts. V usage is TRBV7-2 and J usage is TRBJ2-7; 11 bases agree with TRBD2. With V trimmed by 2 bases and J by 7 bases, 4 bases remained unmatched. Germline assignment: CDR1 SGHTA and CDR2 FQGNSA. The CDR3 has 14 residues. Here the CDR3 DNA reads TGTGCCAGCAGCTTATTAGCGGGAGGGGGTGAGCAGTACTTC. The encoded protein is CASSLLAGGGEQYF.

Ten or more counts support this clonotype. This chain links TRBV5-1 with TRBJ1-4; 10 bases map to TRBD1. The CDR3 has 16 amino acids. Trimming at V came to 0 bases and at J to 10 bases, leaving 9 bases not matched to a gene. CDR1 and CDR2 from the germline V gene are SGHRS and YFSETQ. CDR3 sequence (DNA): TGCGCCAGCAGCTTGGAGGTGGGACAGGGGCTAAGAAAACTGTTTTTT. It encodes CASSLEVGQGLRKLFF. Using reference TRBV5-1 and TRBJ1-4 for the parts outside the CDR3, the full variable domain is KAGVTQTPRYLIKTRGQQVTLSCSPISGHRSVSWYQQTPGQGLQFLFEYFSETQRNKGNFPGRFSGRQFSNSRSEMNVSTLELGDSALYLCASSLEVGQGLRKLFFGSGTQLSVL.

This clonotype was seen repeatedly, ten times or more. The V and J genes are TRBV10-3 and TRBJ1-1; no clear D gene. Trimming pared 0 bases from V and 0 bases from J, leaving 8 bases between. Germline V CDR1 and CDR2: ENHRY, SYGVKD. CDR3 length: 15 residues. CDR3 in amino acids: CAISESIFLNTEAFF. The CDR3 DNA reads as TGTGCCATCAGTGAGTCGATTTTCCTGAACACTGAAGCTTTCTTT.

This clonotype was picked up one time. A read error may explain this, as a much larger clone is one base away. The chain joins TRBV7-9 to TRBJ2-7; D gene uncertain. The CDR3 runs to 15 residues. The ends were cut back, 5 bases at V and 1 base at J, with 15 bases in the middle. The V gene's germline CDR1 is SEHNR and CDR2 FQNEAQ (reference sequence). CDR3 DNA sequence: TGTGCCAGCAGCACCGGACGGTCACCTTCCTACGAGCAGTACTTC. Encoded protein: CASSTGRSPSYEQYF.

This clonotype turned up a few times. The chain joins TRBV18 to TRBJ2-5, with TRBD1 matching 8 bases. CDR3 length equals 13 residues. V shed 5 bases, J shed 5 bases, and the junction held 4 bases outside the gene matches. From germline, CDR1 is KGHSH and CDR2 LQKENI. DNA of the CDR3: TGTGCCAGCTCAACGGACAGGGATGAGACCCAGTACTTC. This translates into CASSTDRDETQYF.

This clonotype was observed a few times. The rearrangement links TRBV19 to TRBJ2-3, with a tentative D call TRBD2 (6 bases). With 7 bases removed from V and 6 bases from J, the gap between germline ends came to 23 bases. The CDR3 totals 16 residues. Germline CDR1 reads LNHDA; CDR2 reads SQIVND (reference sequence). CDR3 coding DNA: TGTGCCAGTAAAGGAGGGCAGGCCCGGATCACGGATACGCAGTATTTT. This sequence encodes CASKGGQARITDTQYF.

This clonotype has a handful of counts. The rearrangement uses TRBV9 and TRBJ1-1; tentative D call: TRBD1 (5 bases). V dropped 4 bases and J dropped 6 bases, with 16 bases sitting between them. Germline values: CDR1 SGDLS, CDR2 YYNGEE. The length of the CDR3 is 14 residues. This CDR3 is CASSSGDGRAEAFF. CDR3 nucleotides: TGTGCCAGCAGCTCGGGGGACGGAAGGGCTGAAGCTTTCTTT.

This clonotype was seen many times. V is TRBV29-1 and J is TRBJ2-7; D possibly matches TRBD1 or TRBD2 (5 bases each). Germline V gene data show CDR1 as SQVTM and CDR2 as ANQGSEA. With 3 bases removed from V and 0 bases from J, the gap between germline ends came to 9 bases. This CDR3 has 13 residues. The CDR3 spells CSVDGTDSYEQYF. In DNA form, the CDR3 reads TGCAGCGTTGACGGGACGGACTCCTACGAGCAGTACTTC.

The chain is built from TRBV20-1 and TRBJ2-5; 9 bases line up with TRBD2. The CDR3 sequence is 14 residues long. V lost 3 bases, J lost 4 bases, and 6 bases stayed unmatched. The germline V gene has CDR1 DFQATT and CDR2 SNEGSKA (reference sequence). The CDR3 DNA follows: TGCAGTGCTAGGGGACTAGCTAGTATAGAGACCCAGTACTTC. Its protein is CSARGLASIETQYF.

This clonotype was found many times. The chain is built from TRBV24-1 and TRBJ2-3, with 10 bases lining up with TRBD2. V trimming: 9 bases; J trimming: 2 bases; junction bases outside the gene matches: 4. Germline V gene sequence: CDR1 KGHDR, CDR2 SFDVKD. The CDR3 is 14 residues long. CDR3 amino acids: CATQREGLTDTQYF. The CDR3 DNA follows: TGTGCCACCCAGCGGGAGGGCCTCACAGATACGCAGTATTTT.

There are a few counts of this clonotype. The rearrangement joins TRBV2 to TRBJ2-1, with TRBD2 matching over 13 bases. V dropped 6 bases and J dropped 9; count of bases not matched to a gene: 2. The CDR3 has 13 amino acids. The germline V gene has CDR1 SNHLY and CDR2 FYNNEI. The CDR3: CASRGTSGIEQFF. The CDR3 DNA follows: TGTGCCAGCAGGGGGACTAGCGGGATTGAGCAGTTCTTC.

The J gene is TRBJ2-7, the V gene TRBV29-1; 7 bases line up with TRBD2. The CDR3 consists of 12 residues. CDR1 and CDR2 from the germline V gene are SQVTM and ANQGSEA. Trimming removed 7 bases from V and 2 bases from J; junction bases left unmatched: 5. CDR3 bases: TGCAGCGGGGGGGGGACTACCTACGAGCAGTACTTC. Translated, it gives CSGGGTTYEQYF.

There are a few counts of this clonotype. The chain carries TRBV20-1 and TRBJ2-1, with TRBD2 matching 7 bases. Trimming took 0 bases from V and 7 from J; bases not matched to a gene: 12. Germline loops: CDR1 DFQATT, CDR2 SNEGSKA (reference sequence). This CDR3 spans 16 amino acids. The DNA for the CDR3 is TGCAGTGCTAGAGAGCCGGGAGGTGCCATATTGAATGAGCAGTTCTTC. Amino acids: CSAREPGGAILNEQFF.

The rearrangement uses TRBV5-1 and TRBJ2-7, with TRBD1 matching over 12 bases. The V gene's germline CDR1 is SGHRS and CDR2 YFSETQ. This CDR3 region has 15 residues. J lost 6 bases, V lost 0 bases, and 4 bases had no gene match. Here the CDR3 reads CASSLEGQGAGEQYF. The DNA of the CDR3 is TGCGCCAGCAGCTTGGAGGGACAGGGGGCCGGCGAGCAGTACTTC.

This clonotype occurred a few times. V is TRBV5-1 and J is TRBJ2-5, with 7 nucleotides matching TRBD2. CDR1 is SGHRS and CDR2 is YFSETQ in the germline V gene. J gave up 5 bases and V 0 bases, and 10 bases lay outside the gene matches. The CDR3 has 16 residues. The CDR3 region is CASSLAAGDLPETQYF. The DNA for the CDR3 is TGCGCCAGCAGCTTGGCTGCGGGAGACCTCCCCGAGACCCAGTACTTC.

This clonotype was detected ten times or more. The V and J genes are TRBV27 and TRBJ2-7, with D uncertain. The V gene's germline CDR1 is MNHEY and CDR2 SMNVEV (reference sequence). The V gene lost 8 bases and the J gene lost 2 bases, with 22 bases spanning the gap. The CDR3 totals 16 residues. Written as DNA, the CDR3 is TGTGCCAGCCGTCCGATATACCGTCAACAAACCTACGAGCAGTACTTC. This gives the protein CASRPIYRQQTYEQYF.

The chain recombines TRBV28 with TRBJ2-1; 8 bases align to TRBD1. This CDR3 comprises 14 residues. Germline CDR1 and CDR2: MDHEN and SYDVKM. V shed 3 bases and J 6 bases; nucleotides not matched to a gene: 4. CDR3 bases: TGTGCCAGCAGTTTGGGACAGGTGTTCAATGAGCAGTTCTTC. Protein sequence: CASSLGQVFNEQFF.

This clonotype has a count of ten or more. V is TRBV9 and J is TRBJ2-2; 11 positions agree with TRBD2. Germline CDR1 and CDR2: SGDLS and YYNGEE. This CDR3 is 17 amino acids long. V lost 4 bases to trimming and J lost 6 bases; unmatched junction nucleotides: 11. CDR3 sequence reads: CASSPSGTSGWSGELFF. The DNA of the CDR3 is TGTGCCAGCAGCCCCTCGGGGACTAGCGGATGGTCCGGGGAGCTGTTTTTT.

The chain combines TRBV4-2 with TRBJ2-7; D is perhaps TRBD1 or TRBD2 (5 bases each). V was cut by 2 bases and J by 3 bases, with 14 bases left in between. The CDR3 is 15 amino acids. Germline values: CDR1 LGHNA, CDR2 YNFKEQ. The CDR3 coding sequence is TGTGCCAGCAGCCAATACGGGACGGGCGGCTACGAGCAGTACTTC. Its translation: CASSQYGTGGYEQYF.

This clonotype was detected only a few times. The chain joins TRBV6-1 to TRBJ2-1; D not resolved. V was clipped by 1 base and J by 9 bases, with 4 bases between them. Germline-derived CDR1 and CDR2 are MNHNS and SASEGT. The CDR3 sequence is 11 residues long. CDR3 in amino acids: CASSEVGEQFF. CDR3 bases: TGTGCCAGCAGTGAAGTGGGTGAGCAGTTCTTC.

This clonotype has only a few counts. The CDR3 DNA reads as TGTGCCAGCAGCACGGGGGAGTTGCGTGCTAATTCACCCCTCCACTTT. Amino acids: CASSTGELRANSPLHF. The V call is TRBV9, the J call TRBJ1-6; D is perhaps TRBD1 (5 bases). The CDR3 runs to 16 residues. V lost 4 bases and J lost 6, with 17 bases in between. Germline V gives CDR1 SGDLS, CDR2 YYNGEE.